This TCR beta chain was retrieved from a study of cytomegalovirus exposure and HLA in healthy donors. On this clone itself: The antigen is unknown.

The primer mix had 60 Vbeta and 13 Jbeta primers. Only in-frame clones appear in the TCRdb table, and some are missing; sequencing was by immunoSEQ multiplex PCR. Among some 150,000 clones listed, 70% to 80% were seen once. Study-level findings and limits: Productive rates of about 87% or about 30% were seen for most TCR beta V segments in an earlier analysis. Several top significant clusters appeared, in a later analysis, to be linked to common viral pathogens. TCR beta chains associated with HLA were, in a later analysis, more clonally expanded than equally common others.

This CDR3 is built from 13 residues. V was clipped by 2 bases and J by 11 bases, with 15 bases between them. In germline, CDR1 is SGHTA, CDR2 FQGTGA. Material: PBMCs. This sequence was found in a woman in her 50s in good health and CMV-seronegative. This chain links TRBV7-3 with TRBJ1-1; a possible D gene is TRBD1 (6 bases). The CDR3 sequence is CASSLDRGTRAFF. CDR3 DNA sequence: TGTGCCAGCAGCTTAGATCGTGGGACAAGGGCTTTCTTT.